One sample yielded the 8 T cell receptor beta chains listed below, sequenced in a study of circulating CD8 cells and anti-PD-1 response in melanoma. Sorting of live CD3+CD8+TCRalphabeta+ cells by PD-1 and/or TIGIT gave four subsets. Using 15 ng of total RNA, TCR libraries were made with the QIAseq Immune Repertoire TCR panel. Via MiXCR, TCRdb re-called the reads, giving one row per CDR3 protein. The profile shows 470 or so distinct CDR3 sequences, roughly 9% of them singletons. The source material was CD8+ T cells from PBMCs, sampled at baseline or after one month of anti-PD-1 therapy (not recorded which). These receptors came from a human donor with melanoma.

Comment on this clonotype: Given a much more abundant clone one base away, this may be a read error. The chain employs TRBV12-3 or TRBV12-4 and TRBJ2-1; TRBD2 matches 8 bases. This CDR3 has 16 residues. This CDR3 reads CASSRPGGGRDNEPFF. In nucleotides, the CDR3 is TGTGCCAGCAGTCGCCCTGGCGGGGGGAGGGACAATGAGCCGTTCTTC.

By proportion, this clonotype is large. The gene calls are TRBV19 and TRBJ1-2; the D is unclear. The germline V and J ends were trimmed by 6 bases and 8 bases, with 13 bases remaining between them. The CDR3 spans 12 residues. The germline V gene has CDR1 LNHDA and CDR2 SQIVND (reference sequence). This CDR3 reads CASRTAATGYTF. In nucleotides, the CDR3 is TGTGCCAGTAGGACGGCAGCTACGGGCTACACCTTC.

Within the sample, this clonotype is medium-sized. The chain links TRBV27 to TRBJ2-5; weak D call: TRBD2 (7 bases). Germline V gives CDR1 MNHEY, CDR2 SMNVEV (reference sequence). The CDR3 is made up of 15 amino acids. With 7 bases removed from V and 3 bases from J, the gap between germline ends came to 18 bases. CDR3 in amino acids: CASIFREGGKETQYF. The CDR3 bases are TGTGCCAGCATCTTTCGTGAGGGGGGGAAAGAGACCCAGTACTTC.

This clonotype was counted a few times. The CDR3, as DNA: TGTGCCAGCAGTTTATCGGTAGCGTCATGGTACGAGCAGTACTTC. This encodes CASSLSVASWYEQYF. The chain is built from TRBV27 and TRBJ2-7, with a tentative D call TRBD2 (5 bases). V lost 0 bases, J lost 4 bases, and 13 bases lay in between. From germline, CDR1 is MNHEY and CDR2 SMNVEV (reference sequence). CDR3 length: 15 amino acids.

Note on this clonotype: A much larger clone lies a single base off, so this may be a read error. Here the CDR3 omits its conserved ending phenylalanine or tryptophan, so a read error is the likely source. The chain recombines TRBV6-2 or TRBV6-3 with TRBJ2-7; TRBD1 might be the D (6 bases). The CDR3 is made up of 12 amino acids. Germline V lookup: CDR1 MNHEY, CDR2 SVGEGT. The germline V and J ends were trimmed by 2 bases and 5 bases, with 7 bases remaining between them. This chain's CDR3 is CASSYNRDEQYL. For the CDR3, the DNA is TGTGCCAGCAGTTACAACAGGGACGAGCAGTACCTC.

By frequency in the sample, this clonotype is large. The rearrangement uses TRBV4-1 and TRBJ2-7; 7 bases line up with TRBD1. The germline V gene has CDR1 MGHRA and CDR2 YSYEKL. The CDR3 sequence is 15 residues long. The trim removed 2 bases at V and 2 bases at J, leaving 6 bases unmatched. CDR3 nucleotide sequence: TGCGCCAGCAGCCAACAGGGGGATAAAGCCTACGAGCAGTACTTC. It is translated as CASSQQGDKAYEQYF.

By frequency in the sample, this clonotype is medium-sized (0.01 to 0.1%). This sequence joins TRBV7-2 and TRBJ2-5; D is undetermined. Between the trimmed V and J ends, which lost 2 bases and 0 bases, there was a span of 7 bases. This CDR3 region has 14 residues. Germline CDR1 and CDR2: SGHTA and FQGNSA. The CDR3 sequence: CASSLIGYQETQYF. The CDR3 nucleotides are TGTGCCAGCAGCTTAATCGGGTACCAAGAGACCCAGTACTTC.

By proportion, this clonotype is large. The chain combines TRBV4-1 with TRBJ1-2; D uncertain. The CDR3 extends over 13 amino acids. V was clipped by 0 bases and J by 7 bases, with 9 bases between them. Germline V CDR1 and CDR2: MGHRA, YSYEKL. CDR3 DNA: TGCGCCAGCAGCCAAGATCGACCCACTGGCTACACCTTC. It codes for CASSQDRPTGYTF.